This TCR beta chain appears in the sequencing data of a study of blood T cell repertoires in COVID-19. This CDR3 comprises 18 residues. The J segment lost 4 bases and the V segment lost 2 bases, leaving 12 bases of the junction unmatched. The germline V gene has CDR1 KGHSH and CDR2 LQKENI. Method: immunoSEQ multiplex PCR; TCRdb's copy keeps in-frame clones and lacks some. The sample includes about 320,000 clones, about 89% of them seen just once. Sequencing used PBMCs or T cells enriched from blood (not recorded which). J is TRBJ2-2 and V is TRBV18; 8 bases are a match to TRBD2. This clonotype was obtained from a man between 60 and 70 years old who had recovered from COVID-19. The CDR3 sequence is CASSPTSGRSKATGELFF. The CDR3 bases are TGTGCCAGCTCACCAACTAGCGGCCGTTCAAAGGCCACCGGGGAGCTGTTTTTT. Variable domain in full (rest from reference TRBV18 and TRBJ2-2): NAGVMQNPRHLVRRRGQEARLRCSPMKGHSHVYWYRQLPEEGLKFMVYLQKENIIDESGMPKERFSAEFPKEGPSILRIQQVVRGDSAAYFCASSPTSGRSKATGELFFGEGSRLTVL.